Below are 19 T cell receptor beta chains sequenced from a single sample in a study of blood T cell repertoires in COVID-19. Only in-frame clones appear in the TCRdb table, and some are missing; sequencing was by immunoSEQ multiplex PCR. Of about 230,000 clones listed, roughly 80% were seen once; the top ten hold approximately 7%. Specimen: peripheral blood. These receptors all stem from a woman aged 45-60 years with acute or convalescent COVID-19.

This clone occurred once. V usage is TRBV7-3 and J usage is TRBJ2-1, with D uncertain. V lost 0 bases and J lost 9, with 15 bases in between. This CDR3 has 15 residues. The germline CDR1 and CDR2 sequences are SGHTA and FQGTGA. The CDR3 DNA reads as TGTGCCAGCAGCTTAACCGGCTCGTTAAACAGTGAGCAGTTCTTC. Translation gives CASSLTGSLNSEQFF.

The rearrangement links TRBV27 to TRBJ2-5; D is perhaps TRBD2 (5 bases). V lost 4 bases to trimming and J lost 7 bases, with 13 bases between them. The CDR3 runs 13 residues. The germline CDR1 and CDR2 sequences are MNHEY and SMNVEV (reference sequence). The CDR3 sequence: CASSSTNSGTQYF. Written as DNA, the CDR3 is TGTGCCAGCAGTTCGACTAACTCGGGGACCCAGTACTTC.

This clone was counted between two and nine times. This chain joins TRBV19 and TRBJ1-1; D is ambiguous. CDR3 size: 13 residues. The V end lost 5 bases, the J end lost 5 bases, and 12 bases lay between the germline ends. Germline CDR1 LNHDA, CDR2 SQIVND (reference sequence). CDR3 residues: CASSEAHGTEAFF. DNA of the CDR3: TGTGCCAGTAGTGAGGCTCATGGTACTGAAGCTTTCTTT.

The chain links TRBV6-5 to TRBJ2-5, with 7 bases that match TRBD1. Germline loops: CDR1 MNHEY, CDR2 SVGAGI. This CDR3 is built from 13 residues. With 5 bases clipped from V and 5 bases from J, the junction kept 5 bases outside the gene matches. CDR3 amino acids: CASSQQGTETQYF. CDR3 bases: TGTGCCAGCAGTCAACAGGGGACGGAGACCCAGTACTTC.

The chain joins TRBV7-8 to TRBJ2-1, with TRBD1 matching 9 bases. The V segment lost 5 bases and the J segment 2 bases; nucleotides outside the gene matches: 4. CDR3 length: 15 residues. Germline CDR1 is SGHVS and CDR2 is FQNEAQ. CDR3: CASSDGQGPYNEQFF. CDR3 DNA sequence: TGTGCCAGCAGCGATGGACAGGGGCCCTACAATGAGCAGTTCTTC.

The rearrangement joins TRBV2 to TRBJ2-5; D might be TRBD2 (7 bases). Between the trimmed V and J ends, which lost 8 bases and 4 bases, there was a span of 14 bases. The CDR3 covers 13 residues. Germline assignment: CDR1 SNHLY and CDR2 FYNNEI. CDR3 nucleotides: TGTGCCAGCGGAAGGGGGGGCAGAGAGACCCAGTACTTC. Translation: CASGRGGRETQYF.

The chain has TRBV5-1 and TRBJ1-4; the D is unclear. The ends were cut back, 5 bases at V and 7 bases at J, with 12 bases in the middle. Germline CDR1 is SGHRS and CDR2 is YFSETQ. The CDR3 is 13 amino acids. The CDR3 reads CASSWVRGEKLFF. CDR3 coding DNA: TGCGCCAGCAGTTGGGTCCGAGGTGAAAAACTGTTTTTT.

The V gene is TRBV19, the J gene TRBJ1-2; 8 bases line up with TRBD1. The ends lost 4 bases at V and 8 bases at J; junction bases unmatched: 9. CDR1 and CDR2 (germline): LNHDA, SQIVND (reference sequence). The CDR3 totals 14 residues. CDR3: CASSRQGKGSGYTF. CDR3 nucleotides: TGTGCCAGTAGTAGACAGGGGAAAGGTTCCGGCTACACCTTC. The whole variable domain, remainder taken from reference TRBV19 and TRBJ1-2, is DGGITQSPKYLFRKEGQNVTLSCEQNLNHDAMYWYRQDPGQGLRLIYYSQIVNDFQKGDIAEGYSVSREKKESFPLTVTSAQKNPTAFYLCASSRQGKGSGYTFGSGTRLTVV.

The rearrangement links TRBV6-5 to TRBJ1-4, with 7 bases lining up with TRBD1. The CDR3 runs to 14 residues. Germline trimming cut 5 bases from V and 7 bases from J; bases unmatched to any gene: 7. Per germline, CDR1 MNHEY and CDR2 SVGAGI. The CDR3 protein is CASSPGGGAEKLFF. DNA of the CDR3: TGTGCCAGCAGTCCAGGGGGAGGAGCTGAAAAACTGTTTTTT.

The J gene is TRBJ1-2, the V gene TRBV6-1; a weak D match, TRBD1 (5 bases). The germline CDR1 and CDR2 sequences are MNHNS and SASEGT. Trimming took off 0 bases at V and 0 bases at J, with 17 bases between the two ends. The CDR3 is 18 amino acids. The CDR3 DNA is TGTGCCAGCAGTGAAGCGTATACGGGGGTGGCCTCTAACTATGGCTACACCTTC. This gives the protein CASSEAYTGVASNYGYTF.

The J gene is TRBJ2-1, the V gene TRBV5-6, with D maybe TRBD2 (5 bases). Germline V lookup: CDR1 SGHDT, CDR2 YYEEEE. V was pared by 1 base and J by 1 base, with 12 bases between. This CDR3 has 16 amino acids. The CDR3 reads CASSLLSGYSYNEQFF. The CDR3 nucleotides are TGTGCCAGCAGCTTGCTTTCGGGGTATTCCTACAATGAGCAGTTCTTC.

The V and J genes are TRBV5-3 and TRBJ2-1; TRBD2 matches at 10 bases. TRBV5-3 is an open reading frame, and its role is uncertain. The ends lost 1 base at V and 7 bases at J; junction bases unmatched: 5. CDR3 length: 15 amino acids. CDR3 sequence reads: CARSLPASGSNEQFF. The CDR3 DNA reads as TGTGCCAGAAGCTTGCCGGCTAGCGGGAGTAATGAGCAGTTCTTC.

This clone was observed a single time. This chain uses TRBV18 with TRBJ1-1; a weak D match, TRBD1 (5 bases). There are 13 residues in the CDR3. The ends were cut back, 2 bases at V and 5 bases at J, with 9 bases in the middle. The germline CDR1 and CDR2 sequences are KGHSH and LQKENI. The CDR3 nucleotides read TGTGCCAGCTCACCAGGGGCGAGGACTGAAGCTTTCTTT. It translates to CASSPGARTEAFF.

CDR3 DNA sequence: TGCGCCAGCAGCTTGGAGAAGGGAGGCCGCATTCGGGTCGATGAGCAGTTCTTC. Amino acids: CASSLEKGGRIRVDEQFF. The V gene is TRBV5-1, the J gene TRBJ2-1; maybe TRBD2 (6 bases). The germline V gene has CDR1 SGHRS and CDR2 YFSETQ. CDR3 length equals 18 residues. V gave up 0 bases and J gave up 8 bases, with 24 bases separating them. Full variable domain (rest looked up from reference TRBV5-1 and TRBJ2-1): KAGVTQTPRYLIKTRGQQVTLSCSPISGHRSVSWYQQTPGQGLQFLFEYFSETQRNKGNFPGRFSGRQFSNSRSEMNVSTLELGDSALYLCASSLEKGGRIRVDEQFFGPGTRLTVL.

This clone showed up just once. The chain joins TRBV7-3 to TRBJ2-3; D may be TRBD1 (5 bases). Germline CDR1 SGHTA, CDR2 FQGTGA. The CDR3 covers 13 residues. V lost 6 bases to trimming and J lost 1 base, with 8 bases between them. The CDR3 protein is CASRQGGTDTQYF. In nucleotides, the CDR3 is TGTGCCAGCAGGCAGGGTGGCACAGATACGCAGTATTTT.

This chain links TRBV5-1 with TRBJ2-7; 7 bases fit TRBD1. With 0 bases clipped from V and 4 bases from J, the junction kept 7 bases outside the gene matches. The germline V gene encodes CDR1 SGHRS and CDR2 YFSETQ. The CDR3 covers 15 residues. In nucleotides, the CDR3 is TGCGCCAGCAGCTTGGCCACCGCAGGGGGATACGAGCAGTACTTC. Amino acids: CASSLATAGGYEQYF.

This clone was seen more than once but under ten times. The chain couples TRBV4-1 to TRBJ1-6; the D is unclear. There are 13 residues in the CDR3. Germline lookup yields CDR1 MGHRA and CDR2 YSYEKL. Trimming took off 0 bases at V and 9 bases at J, with 6 bases between the two ends. The CDR3 here is CASSQERSSPLHF. CDR3 DNA sequence: TGCGCCAGCAGCCAAGAGAGAAGTTCACCCCTCCACTTT.

The chain couples TRBV5-1 to TRBJ2-1, with D perhaps TRBD1 (5 bases). The CDR3 loop spans 15 amino acids. V shed 0 bases and J shed 9 bases, with 16 bases lying between them. In germline, CDR1 is SGHRS, CDR2 YFSETQ. In DNA form, the CDR3 reads TGCGCCAGCAGCTTGGGGGGCCAGGGTGGCGGTGAGCAGTTCTTC. It is translated as CASSLGGQGGGEQFF.

This clone has only one observation. The J gene is TRBJ2-5, the V gene TRBV28; D is unresolved. V lost 2 bases and J 0 bases, leaving 4 bases between the germline ends. Germline V lookup: CDR1 MDHEN, CDR2 SYDVKM. There are 13 residues in the CDR3. CDR3 sequence: CASSLEYQETQYF. The CDR3 nucleotides are TGTGCCAGCAGTTTAGAGTACCAAGAGACCCAGTACTTC.